This is a list of T cell receptor beta chains from one sample in a study of T cell changes during pregnancy in multiple sclerosis. Clones were read by immunoSEQ multiplex PCR, and TCRdb kept only the in-frame ones, dropping some. Found here are tens of thousands of clones, roughly 93% of them singletons; the top ten hold roughly 0.35%. The sequences come from CD4+ T cells from peripheral blood mononuclear cells, collected after pregnancy. The receptors were gathered from a female donor with multiple sclerosis, enrolled in a pregnancy study. Both conserved end residues are part of each CDR3. A D gene is named only where the DNA matches it firmly. Clone size appears in some rows only: once, few, many, or a class for an expanded clone.

CDR3aa: CASTPQDTGSTDTQYF
CDR3nt: TGTGCCAGCACCCCTCAAGACACAGGGAGCACAGATACGCAGTATTTT
d_gene: .
v_gene: TRBV7-8
j_gene: TRBJ2-3
abundance: .

CDR3aa: CASSVGTGGKGDTEAFF
CDR3nt: TGTGCCAGCAGCGTAGGGACAGGGGGTAAGGGCGACACTGAAGCTTTCTTT
d_gene: TRBD1
v_gene: TRBV9
j_gene: TRBJ1-1
abundance: .

CDR3aa: CASSMTDLETQYF
CDR3nt: TGTGCCAGCAGCATGACAGATTTGGAGACCCAGTACTTC
d_gene: .
v_gene: TRBV7-3
j_gene: TRBJ2-5
abundance: .

CDR3aa: CAGGGLAGELFF
CDR3nt: TGTGCCGGGGGGGGGCTAGCCGGGGAGCTGTTTTTT
d_gene: .
v_gene: TRBV19
j_gene: TRBJ2-2
abundance: .

CDR3aa: CASSSSSGGANTGELFF
CDR3nt: TGCGCCAGCAGCTCAAGTAGCGGAGGCGCGAACACCGGGGAGCTGTTTTTT
d_gene: .
v_gene: TRBV5-1
j_gene: TRBJ2-2
abundance: once

CDR3aa: CASTQGRGTEAFF
CDR3nt: TGTGCCAGTACTCAAGGGAGGGGGACTGAAGCTTTCTTT
d_gene: .
v_gene: TRBV7-8
j_gene: TRBJ1-1
abundance: few

CDR3aa: CASSLPTGVNTEAFF
CDR3nt: TGTGCCAGCAGCTTGCCCACAGGCGTCAACACTGAAGCTTTCTTT
d_gene: .
v_gene: TRBV5-4
j_gene: TRBJ1-1
abundance: .

CDR3aa: CASSPRVTYEQYF
CDR3nt: TGCGCCAGCAGCCCCAGGGTTACCTACGAGCAGTACTTC
d_gene: .
v_gene: TRBV5-1
j_gene: TRBJ2-7
abundance: .

CDR3aa: CASRYSTYLYNEQFF
CDR3nt: TGTGCCAGCAGATACAGTACTTACCTATACAATGAGCAGTTCTTC
d_gene: .
v_gene: TRBV6-1
j_gene: TRBJ2-1
abundance: .

CDR3aa: CASSQGDRGGYGYTF
CDR3nt: TGTGCCAGCAGCCAGGGGGACAGGGGGGGCTATGGCTACACCTTC
d_gene: TRBD1
v_gene: TRBV4-2
j_gene: TRBJ1-2
abundance: once

CDR3aa: CAISELDSKNTEAFF
CDR3nt: TGTGCCATCAGTGAGCTCGACAGCAAGAACACTGAAGCTTTCTTT
d_gene: .
v_gene: TRBV10-3
j_gene: TRBJ1-1
abundance: .

CDR3aa: CASSLPGGSTDTQYF
CDR3nt: TGTGCCAGCAGCCTACCGGGGGGGAGCACAGATACGCAGTATTTT
d_gene: TRBD2
v_gene: TRBV14
j_gene: TRBJ2-3
abundance: few

CDR3aa: CASSDEGYGYTF
CDR3nt: TGCGCCAGCAGTGACGAGGGCTATGGCTACACCTTC
d_gene: .
v_gene: TRBV10-1
j_gene: TRBJ1-2
abundance: once

CDR3aa: CASAKRGSSYNEQFF
CDR3nt: TGTGCCAGCGCCAAGCGGGGGAGCTCCTACAATGAGCAGTTCTTC
d_gene: TRBD2
v_gene: TRBV11-3
j_gene: TRBJ2-1
abundance: .

CDR3aa: CASSLAQGSETQYF
CDR3nt: TGCGCCAGCAGCTTGGCCCAGGGGTCGGAGACCCAGTACTTC
d_gene: .
v_gene: TRBV5-1
j_gene: TRBJ2-5
abundance: .

CDR3aa: CASSHTTGSELFF
CDR3nt: TGCGCCAGCAGCCACACTACAGGGTCGGAGCTGTTTTTT
d_gene: .
v_gene: TRBV5-1
j_gene: TRBJ2-2
abundance: .

CDR3aa: CASSRGAAWEQYF
CDR3nt: TGTGCCAGCTCACGTGGGGCAGCCTGGGAGCAGTACTTC
d_gene: .
v_gene: TRBV18
j_gene: TRBJ2-7
abundance: .

CDR3aa: CASSLRKYNSPLHF
CDR3nt: TGTGCCAGCAGTTTGCGGAAGTATAATTCACCCCTCCACTTT
d_gene: .
v_gene: TRBV27
j_gene: TRBJ1-6
abundance: .

CDR3aa: CASSQSGRGNGYTF
CDR3nt: TGCGCCAGCAGTCAATCCGGTAGGGGAAATGGCTACACCTTC
d_gene: .
v_gene: TRBV23-1
j_gene: TRBJ1-2
abundance: .

CDR3aa: CASSLRGNEKLFF
CDR3nt: TGTGCCAGCAGCTTGAGGGGGAATGAAAAACTGTTTTTT
d_gene: .
v_gene: TRBV7-8
j_gene: TRBJ1-4
abundance: .

CDR3aa: CASSKKVGQGLFF
CDR3nt: TGTGCCAGTAGCAAGAAGGTAGGGCAGGGTCTATTCTTT
d_gene: .
v_gene: TRBV19
j_gene: TRBJ1-1
abundance: .

CDR3aa: CASSINRGNTEAFF
CDR3nt: TGTGCCAGTAGTATAAACAGGGGGAACACTGAAGCTTTCTTT
d_gene: TRBD1
v_gene: TRBV19
j_gene: TRBJ1-1
abundance: once

CDR3aa: CASSSKARTGELFF
CDR3nt: TGTGCTAGCAGCTCTAAGGCTAGAACCGGGGAGCTGTTTTTT
d_gene: .
v_gene: TRBV7-7
j_gene: TRBJ2-2
abundance: .

CDR3aa: CASSFTRGRTGELFF
CDR3nt: TGTGCCAGCAGCTTTACCAGGGGGCGGACCGGGGAGCTGTTTTTT
d_gene: TRBD1
v_gene: TRBV7-2
j_gene: TRBJ2-2
abundance: .

CDR3aa: CASSYRTGEQYF
CDR3nt: TGTGCCAGCAGCTATAGGACTGGCGAGCAGTACTTC
d_gene: .
v_gene: TRBV5-6
j_gene: TRBJ2-7
abundance: .

CDR3aa: CSVSGRQGANTDTQYF
CDR3nt: TGCAGCGTTTCAGGCCGACAGGGGGCCAACACAGATACGCAGTATTTT
d_gene: TRBD1
v_gene: TRBV29-1
j_gene: TRBJ2-3
abundance: .

CDR3aa: CSVLQGDEQFF
CDR3nt: TGCAGCGTTTTACAGGGGGATGAGCAGTTCTTC
d_gene: TRBD1
v_gene: TRBV29-1
j_gene: TRBJ2-1
abundance: .

CDR3aa: CATSTETGVIQPQHF
CDR3nt: TGTGCCACCAGCACCGAGACAGGGGTAATTCAGCCCCAGCATTTT
d_gene: TRBD1
v_gene: TRBV15
j_gene: TRBJ1-5
abundance: .

CDR3aa: CAWSLGDSNYGYTF
CDR3nt: TGTGCCTGGAGTCTAGGAGATTCGAACTATGGCTACACCTTC
d_gene: .
v_gene: TRBV30
j_gene: TRBJ1-2
abundance: .

CDR3aa: CASFGAGTQYF
CDR3nt: TGTGCCAGCTTTGGGGCTGGTACGCAGTATTTT
d_gene: .
v_gene: TRBV11-2
j_gene: TRBJ2-3
abundance: .

CDR3aa: CASSQEAGQQETQYF
CDR3nt: TGTGCCAGCAGCCAAGAGGCGGGACAGCAAGAGACCCAGTACTTC
d_gene: .
v_gene: TRBV4-2
j_gene: TRBJ2-5
abundance: .

CDR3aa: CASSLASGTPKGNEQYF
CDR3nt: TGTGCCAGCAGCTTGGCCTCCGGGACTCCTAAGGGTAACGAGCAGTACTTC
d_gene: .
v_gene: TRBV11-3
j_gene: TRBJ2-7
abundance: .

CDR3aa: CASSESRLAKNIQYF
CDR3nt: TGTGCCAGCAGTGAGAGTCGACTAGCAAAAAACATTCAGTACTTC
d_gene: TRBD2
v_gene: TRBV6-1
j_gene: TRBJ2-4
abundance: .

CDR3aa: CASSLGTDNSPLHF
CDR3nt: TGTGCCAGCTCACTCGGGACAGACAATTCACCCCTCCACTTT
d_gene: TRBD1
v_gene: TRBV18
j_gene: TRBJ1-6
abundance: once

CDR3aa: CSAGQGWEKLFF
CDR3nt: TGCAGCGCGGGACAGGGGTGGGAAAAACTGTTTTTT
d_gene: TRBD1
v_gene: TRBV29-1
j_gene: TRBJ1-4
abundance: .

CDR3aa: CASSPNQETQYF
CDR3nt: TGCGCCAGCAGCCCAAATCAAGAGACCCAGTACTTC
d_gene: .
v_gene: TRBV5-1
j_gene: TRBJ2-5
abundance: .

CDR3aa: CASRPSGGQPQHF
CDR3nt: TGTGCCAGCAGACCAAGTGGGGGCCAGCCCCAGCATTTT
d_gene: .
v_gene: TRBV27
j_gene: TRBJ1-5
abundance: .

CDR3aa: CASSLGLSRADTQYF
CDR3nt: TGTGCCAGCAGCCTGGGACTATCAAGGGCAGATACGCAGTATTTT
d_gene: TRBD2
v_gene: TRBV7-2
j_gene: TRBJ2-3
abundance: once

CDR3aa: CASGLSHGQPQHF
CDR3nt: TGTGCTAGTGGTTTGTCCCACGGTCAGCCCCAGCATTTT
d_gene: .
v_gene: TRBV12-5
j_gene: TRBJ1-5
abundance: .

CDR3aa: CASRPIDRVNSPLHF
CDR3nt: TGTGCCAGCAGACCTATTGACAGGGTTAATTCACCCCTCCACTTT
d_gene: TRBD1
v_gene: TRBV5-5
j_gene: TRBJ1-6
abundance: .

CDR3aa: CASSLDAELNTEAFF
CDR3nt: TGTGCCAGCAGCTTGGACGCAGAATTGAACACTGAAGCTTTCTTT
d_gene: .
v_gene: TRBV5-4
j_gene: TRBJ1-1
abundance: .

CDR3aa: CASSRVGTEAFF
CDR3nt: TGTGCCAGCAGCCGGGTGGGCACTGAAGCTTTCTTT
d_gene: .
v_gene: TRBV7-9
j_gene: TRBJ1-1
abundance: .

CDR3aa: CASSEGGTSGGVDEQFF
CDR3nt: TGTGCCAGCAGTGAGGGCGGGACTAGCGGGGGGGTGGATGAGCAGTTCTTC
d_gene: TRBD2
v_gene: TRBV6-4
j_gene: TRBJ2-1
abundance: .

CDR3aa: CASSAAGGKYNEQFF
CDR3nt: TGTGCCAGCAGTGCGGCGGGGGGAAAATACAATGAGCAGTTCTTC
d_gene: TRBD2
v_gene: TRBV2
j_gene: TRBJ2-1
abundance: .

CDR3aa: CASRSSGGVHPGSYNEQFF
CDR3nt: TGCGCCAGCAGGTCTAGCGGGGGGGTCCATCCGGGCTCCTACAATGAGCAGTTCTTC
d_gene: TRBD2
v_gene: TRBV4-1
j_gene: TRBJ2-1
abundance: .

CDR3aa: CASSPPLAGGTEAFF
CDR3nt: TGCGCCAGCAGCCCCCCCTTGGCAGGGGGCACTGAAGCTTTCTTT
d_gene: TRBD1
v_gene: TRBV5-1
j_gene: TRBJ1-1
abundance: .

CDR3aa: CASSLEGVPSTDTQYF
CDR3nt: TGCGCCAGCAGCTTGGAAGGGGTACCATCCACAGATACGCAGTATTTT
d_gene: .
v_gene: TRBV5-1
j_gene: TRBJ2-3
abundance: .

CDR3aa: CASSQGSSGGKGETQYF
CDR3nt: TGTGCCAGCAGCCAAGGGTCTAGCGGGGGGAAGGGAGAGACCCAGTACTTC
d_gene: TRBD2
v_gene: TRBV4-2
j_gene: TRBJ2-5
abundance: .

CDR3aa: CAWSPIGQAYGYTF
CDR3nt: TGTGCCTGGAGTCCAATAGGACAGGCTTATGGCTACACCTTC
d_gene: TRBD1
v_gene: TRBV30
j_gene: TRBJ1-2
abundance: .

CDR3aa: CASSLRQGMNTEAFF
CDR3nt: TGCGCCAGCAGCCTACGACAGGGGATGAACACTGAAGCTTTCTTT
d_gene: TRBD1
v_gene: TRBV5-1
j_gene: TRBJ1-1
abundance: .

CDR3aa: CASSQSGTGASGANVLTF
CDR3nt: TGCGCCAGCAGCCAATCCGGGACAGGGGCCTCTGGGGCCAACGTCCTGACTTTC
d_gene: TRBD1
v_gene: TRBV5-1
j_gene: TRBJ2-6
abundance: .

CDR3aa: CATSIDSGEQFF
CDR3nt: TGTGCCACCAGCATAGACTCGGGTGAGCAGTTCTTC
d_gene: .
v_gene: TRBV15
j_gene: TRBJ2-1
abundance: .

CDR3aa: CAWLGPPTEAFF
CDR3nt: TGTGCCTGGTTGGGGCCCCCCACTGAAGCTTTCTTT
d_gene: .
v_gene: TRBV30
j_gene: TRBJ1-1
abundance: .

CDR3aa: CAWSVGGQETQYF
CDR3nt: TGTGCCTGGAGTGTCGGAGGCCAAGAGACCCAGTACTTC
d_gene: .
v_gene: TRBV30
j_gene: TRBJ2-5
abundance: .

CDR3aa: CASSRGREKLFF
CDR3nt: TGTGCCAGCAGCCGGGGTAGAGAAAAACTGTTTTTT
d_gene: .
v_gene: TRBV2
j_gene: TRBJ1-4
abundance: .

CDR3aa: CASSLYQGGTEAFF
CDR3nt: TGCGCCAGCAGCTTGTATCAGGGGGGCACTGAAGCTTTCTTT
d_gene: TRBD1
v_gene: TRBV5-1
j_gene: TRBJ1-1
abundance: .

CDR3aa: CASSFGTGEGELFF
CDR3nt: TGTGCCAGCAGCTTTGGGACAGGGGAAGGGGAGCTGTTTTTT
d_gene: TRBD1
v_gene: TRBV5-4
j_gene: TRBJ2-2
abundance: .

CDR3aa: CAISLDREKLFF
CDR3nt: TGTGCCATCAGTTTGGACAGAGAAAAACTGTTTTTT
d_gene: .
v_gene: TRBV10-3
j_gene: TRBJ1-4
abundance: .

CDR3aa: CASSNRPNTEAFF
CDR3nt: TGTGCCAGCAGCAACAGACCGAACACTGAAGCTTTCTTT
d_gene: .
v_gene: TRBV6-4
j_gene: TRBJ1-1
abundance: .

CDR3aa: CASSQDVGAASPLHF
CDR3nt: TGTGCCAGCAGCCAAGATGTGGGGGCTGCTTCACCCCTCCACTTT
d_gene: .
v_gene: TRBV4-2
j_gene: TRBJ1-6
abundance: .